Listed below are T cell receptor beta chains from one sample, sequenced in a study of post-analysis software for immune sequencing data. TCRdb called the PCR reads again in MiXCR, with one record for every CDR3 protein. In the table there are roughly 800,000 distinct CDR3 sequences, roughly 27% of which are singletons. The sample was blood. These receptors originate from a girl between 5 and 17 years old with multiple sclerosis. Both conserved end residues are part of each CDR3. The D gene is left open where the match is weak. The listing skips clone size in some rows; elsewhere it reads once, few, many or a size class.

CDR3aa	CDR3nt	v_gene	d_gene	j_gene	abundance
CASSQDGGIYEQYF	TGCGCCAGCAGCCAAGATGGAGGGATCTACGAGCAGTACTTC	TRBV4-1	NA	TRBJ2-7	few
CATSDPGAGVYGYTF	TGTGCCACCAGTGATCCGGGCGCAGGGGTCTATGGCTACACCTTC	TRBV24-1	NA	TRBJ1-2	NA
CASSNSGGWETQYF	TGTGCCAGCAGCAATTCTGGGGGGTGGGAGACCCAGTACTTC	TRBV7-2	NA	TRBJ2-5	NA
CASSSSGTSEETQYF	TGCGCCAGCAGCTCATCCGGGACTAGCGAGGAGACCCAGTACTTC	TRBV5-1	TRBD2	TRBJ2-5	NA
CASSEYRANNSPLHF	TGTGCCAGCAGCGAATACAGGGCGAATAATTCACCCCTCCACTTT	TRBV7-8	NA	TRBJ1-6	few
CSVDGATSGHQETQYF	TGCAGCGTTGATGGGGCCACTAGCGGACACCAAGAGACCCAGTACTTC	TRBV29-1	TRBD2	TRBJ2-5	many
CSAGTSGSVLSQETQYF	TGCAGTGCTGGGACTAGCGGGAGCGTACTATCTCAAGAGACCCAGTACTTC	TRBV20-1	TRBD2	TRBJ2-5	NA
CASSQVSAADMNAEAFF	TGCGCCAGCAGCCAAGTCTCAGCAGCGGACATGAACGCTGAAGCTTTCTTT	TRBV4-3	NA	TRBJ1-1	NA
CATSRRQGSTDTQYF	TGTGCCACCAGCAGAAGACAGGGAAGCACAGATACGCAGTATTTT	TRBV15	TRBD1	TRBJ2-3	few
CSASDVYEQYF	TGCAGTGCTAGTGACGTCTACGAGCAGTACTTC	TRBV20-1	NA	TRBJ2-7	few